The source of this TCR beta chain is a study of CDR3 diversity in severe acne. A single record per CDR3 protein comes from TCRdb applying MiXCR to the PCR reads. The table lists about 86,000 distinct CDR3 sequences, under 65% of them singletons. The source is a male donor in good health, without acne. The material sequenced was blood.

This chain's CDR3 is CASSIGTEETQYF. The CDR3 region has the DNA TGTGCCAGCAGCATTGGGACGGAAGAGACCCAGTACTTC. V and J are TRBV7-2 and TRBJ2-5; D may match TRBD1 or TRBD2 (5 bases each). CDR1 and CDR2 (germline): SGHTA, FQGNSA. This CDR3 is built from 13 residues. The germline V and J ends were trimmed by 5 bases and 3 bases, with 10 bases remaining between them.